These 10 T cell receptor beta chains came from one sample sequenced in a study of a mutant IDH1 vaccine in newly diagnosed glioma. These receptors lack a known antigen. Clones were sequenced by immunoSEQ multiplex PCR, and TCRdb holds only the in-frame ones, with some missing. Of around 28,000 clones in the sample, approximately 80% were seen once. Stated time point: week 23, last vaccination. In the vaccine, a single dose held 300 ug of the mutant IDH1 20-mer peptide, along with topical imiquimod. Sequences were derived from PBMCs, sampled from a glioma patient whose treatment included an IDH1 peptide vaccine. The receptors come from a young woman with glioma.

The chain is built from TRBV4-1 and TRBJ1-1; D perhaps matches TRBD1 (6 bases). The V end lost 8 bases, the J end lost 6 bases, and 16 bases lay between the germline ends. The V gene's germline CDR1 is MGHRA and CDR2 YSYEKL. The CDR3 runs 13 residues. The CDR3 DNA is TGCGCCAGCTCCACCCTGGACAGACCTGAAGCTTTCTTT. It encodes CASSTLDRPEAFF.

This chain connects TRBV19 to TRBJ2-3; TRBD2 matches 11 bases. The V segment lost 6 bases and the J segment 4 bases; nucleotides outside the gene matches: 6. This CDR3 region has 15 residues. Germline lookup yields CDR1 LNHDA and CDR2 SQIVND (reference sequence). In DNA form, the CDR3 reads TGTGCCAGTAGAGATAGCGGGGGGGTATCAGATACGCAGTATTTT. As protein: CASRDSGGVSDTQYF.

The rearrangement joins TRBV11-1 to TRBJ2-1, with 15 bases lining up with TRBD2. The CDR3 covers 17 residues. V trimming: 5 bases; J trimming: 5 bases; junction bases outside the gene matches: 7. Germline values: CDR1 SGHAT, CDR2 FQDESV (reference sequence). CDR3 protein: CASSPGTSGGTHNEQFF. In DNA, the CDR3 is TGTGCCAGCAGCCCCGGGACTAGCGGGGGGACTCACAATGAGCAGTTCTTC.

The chain couples TRBV4-3 to TRBJ2-2; 7 bases are shared with TRBD2. There are 15 residues in the CDR3. With V trimmed by 0 bases and J by 4 bases, 2 bases remained unmatched. Germline V lookup: CDR1 LGHNA, CDR2 YSLEER. The CDR3 loop reads CASSQDSGGTGELFF. DNA of the CDR3: TGCGCCAGCAGCCAAGACTCGGGGGGCACCGGGGAGCTGTTTTTT.

The CDR3 DNA reads TGTGCCAGCAGCGTGGCAGGGCGCGGGTACGGCTACACCTTC. This translates into CASSVAGRGYGYTF. The rearrangement joins TRBV7-9 to TRBJ1-2; possibly TRBD1 for D (5 bases). Per the germline V gene, CDR1 is SEHNR and CDR2 is FQNEAQ (reference sequence). Trimming removed 5 bases from V and 8 bases from J, with 18 bases in between. This CDR3 region has 14 residues.

The chain joins TRBV4-1 to TRBJ2-5; D not resolved. The CDR3 has 11 residues. Germline assignment: CDR1 MGHRA and CDR2 YSYEKL. Trimming stripped 4 bases from V and 6 bases from J, with 6 bases between. The CDR3 spells CASSRGKTQYF. For the CDR3, the DNA is TGCGCCAGCAGCCGGGGAAAGACCCAGTACTTC.

This rearrangement joins TRBV7-9 to TRBJ1-2; D is undetermined. Between the trimmed V and J ends, which lost 5 bases and 0 bases, there was a span of 13 bases. The length of the CDR3 is 15 residues. CDR1 and CDR2 from the germline V gene are SEHNR and FQNEAQ (reference sequence). The CDR3 reads CASSPETSTNYGYTF. The CDR3 nucleotides are TGTGCCAGCAGCCCGGAGACAAGTACTAACTATGGCTACACCTTC.

The chain recombines TRBV7-2 with TRBJ2-5; 14 bases agree with TRBD2. The CDR3 runs to 14 residues. Per germline, CDR1 SGHTA and CDR2 FQGNSA. J was trimmed by 5 bases and V by 8 bases; bases with no gene match: 4. The CDR3: CASAGTSGGETQYF. For the CDR3, the DNA is TGTGCCAGCGCCGGGACTAGCGGGGGCGAGACCCAGTACTTC.

The CDR3 loop reads CASSSHPQGHGTQYF. Here the CDR3 DNA reads TGTGCCAGCAGCTCCCACCCACAGGGGCACGGGACCCAGTACTTC. This chain uses TRBV5-8 with TRBJ2-5, with TRBD1 matching 7 bases. The CDR3 runs to 15 residues. Losses at the gene ends were 3 bases for V and 7 bases for J; bases not matched to a gene: 12. Per the germline V gene, CDR1 is SGHTS and CDR2 is YDEGEE.

The chain uses TRBV19 and TRBJ1-5, with D hard to call. There are 14 residues in the CDR3. V lost 3 bases and J lost 2, with 8 bases in between. Per germline, CDR1 LNHDA and CDR2 SQIVND (reference sequence). The CDR3 sequence is CASSIGWGNQPQHF. The CDR3 DNA reads TGTGCCAGTAGTATCGGTTGGGGCAATCAGCCCCAGCATTTT. Full variable domain (rest looked up from reference TRBV19 and TRBJ1-5): DGGITQSPKYLFRKEGQNVTLSCEQNLNHDAMYWYRQDPGQGLRLIYYSQIVNDFQKGDIAEGYSVSREKKESFPLTVTSAQKNPTAFYLCASSIGWGNQPQHFGDGTRLSIL.